The 11 T cell receptor beta chains presented below share a single source sample, sequenced in a study of cytomegalovirus exposure and HLA in healthy donors. The PCR was carried out with 60 Vbeta primers and 13 Jbeta primers. Method: immunoSEQ multiplex PCR; TCRdb's copy keeps in-frame clones and lacks some. The profile shows 100,000 to 150,000 clones, about three quarters of them singletons. Sequenced sample: PBMCs. The receptors here all came from a female donor in good health and CMV-seronegative.

The CDR3 protein is CASSSGTSGTAGELFF. CDR3 sequence (DNA): TGTGCCAGCTCATCCGGGACTAGCGGGACCGCCGGGGAGCTGTTTTTT. The gene calls are TRBV18 and TRBJ2-2, with 13 bases fitting TRBD2. Germline V gene sequence: CDR1 KGHSH, CDR2 LQKENI. CDR3 length: 16 residues. The ends lost 5 bases at V and 6 bases at J; junction bases unmatched: 6.

V and J are TRBV5-1 and TRBJ2-3; maybe TRBD2 (6 bases). The CDR3 loop spans 15 amino acids. Looked up from germline, CDR1 is SGHRS and CDR2 is YFSETQ. V shed 4 bases and J shed 2 bases, with 14 bases lying between them. The CDR3 region has the DNA TGCGCCAGCAGCGAAACGGGAGACCCCACAGATACGCAGTATTTT. It specifies CASSETGDPTDTQYF.

This sequence joins TRBV5-1 and TRBJ2-5, with TRBD2 identical over 9 bases. The V gene end was trimmed by 4 bases and the J gene end by 5 bases; junction bases not matched to a gene: 9. CDR1 and CDR2 from the germline V gene are SGHRS and YFSETQ. This CDR3 has 15 residues. CDR3 coding DNA: TGCGCCAGCAGCCAGCGCGGGGGGGCCTGGGAGACCCAGTACTTC. As protein: CASSQRGGAWETQYF.

This chain connects TRBV11-3 to TRBJ1-1; unclear D gene. The germline V gene encodes CDR1 SGHNT and CDR2 YENEEA. Trimming stripped 1 base from V and 2 bases from J, with 5 bases between. The CDR3 has 13 residues. CDR3 sequence: CASSLAQNTEAFF. In nucleotides, the CDR3 is TGTGCCAGCAGCTTAGCCCAAAACACTGAAGCTTTCTTT.

The rearrangement links TRBV6-5 to TRBJ2-4, with TRBD1 matching 7 bases. J gave up 2 bases and V 2 bases, and 6 bases lay outside the gene matches. Germline V gene data show CDR1 as MNHEY and CDR2 as SVGAGI. The CDR3 runs 16 residues. The DNA for the CDR3 is TGTGCCAGCAGTTACGGACAGGACGGGACCAAAAACATTCAGTACTTC. Translated, it gives CASSYGQDGTKNIQYF.

This clone has a handful of counts. The CDR3 loop is CASREGRLNYGYTF. CDR3 coding DNA: TGTGCCAGTAGGGAGGGACGGCTTAACTATGGCTACACCTTC. This rearrangement joins TRBV19 to TRBJ1-2; the D gene is possibly TRBD1 (5 bases). V gave up 6 bases and J gave up 1 base, with 12 bases separating them. Germline CDR1 and CDR2: LNHDA and SQIVND (reference sequence). The CDR3 extends over 14 amino acids.

The V gene is TRBV5-4, the J gene TRBJ1-1; D call uncertain. The CDR3 sequence is 14 residues long. Germline V lookup: CDR1 SGHNT, CDR2 YYREEE (reference sequence). The V end was cut by 0 bases, the J end by 1 base, with 7 bases between. The CDR3 DNA is TGTGCCAGCAGCTTGGACAGCCCGAACACTGAAGCTTTCTTT. Residues: CASSLDSPNTEAFF.

Concerning this clone: This sample also contains other DNA sequences that code for the same CDR3. This sequence joins TRBV2 and TRBJ1-2, with a tentative D call TRBD1 (6 bases). The V and J ends lost 1 base and 5 bases respectively, with 8 bases between them. Germline-derived CDR1 and CDR2 are SNHLY and FYNNEI. The CDR3 totals 13 residues. The CDR3 DNA reads TGTGCCAGCAGTGAAGGACAGGTGTATGGCTACACCTTC. It encodes CASSEGQVYGYTF.

The CDR3 spells CASSETRVDTEAFF. CDR3 nucleotide sequence: TGTGCCAGCAGTGAGACCAGGGTGGACACTGAAGCTTTCTTT. V usage is TRBV25-1 and J usage is TRBJ1-1; D is perhaps TRBD1 (5 bases). The V and J ends lost 3 bases and 3 bases respectively, with 11 bases between them. Germline CDR1 MGHDK, CDR2 SYGVNS. The length of the CDR3 is 14 residues.

The J gene is TRBJ1-1, the V gene TRBV6-1; D gene ambiguous. Germline V gene lookup returns CDR1 MNHNS and CDR2 SASEGT. The CDR3 length is 16 residues. V lost 2 bases to trimming and J lost 4 bases, with 17 bases between them. For the CDR3, the DNA is TGTGCCAGCAGTGAATTTCTGGTAGGGAGTGCCACTGAAGCTTTCTTT. Its protein product is CASSEFLVGSATEAFF.

The rearrangement joins TRBV2 to TRBJ2-1; TRBD2 matches at 13 bases. In germline, CDR1 is SNHLY, CDR2 FYNNEI. The CDR3 consists of 15 residues. J was trimmed by 7 bases and V by 5 bases; bases with no gene match: 5. The DNA of the CDR3 is TGTGCCAGCAGTCCTGGACTAGCGGGAGTGAATGAGCAGTTCTTC. Protein: CASSPGLAGVNEQFF. The full variable domain, with the rest looked up from reference TRBV2 and TRBJ2-1, is EPEVTQTPSHQVTQMGQEVILRCVPISNHLYFYWYRQILGQKVEFLVSFYNNEISEKSEIFDDQFSVERPDGSNFTLKIRSTKLEDSAMYFCASSPGLAGVNEQFFGPGTRLTVL.